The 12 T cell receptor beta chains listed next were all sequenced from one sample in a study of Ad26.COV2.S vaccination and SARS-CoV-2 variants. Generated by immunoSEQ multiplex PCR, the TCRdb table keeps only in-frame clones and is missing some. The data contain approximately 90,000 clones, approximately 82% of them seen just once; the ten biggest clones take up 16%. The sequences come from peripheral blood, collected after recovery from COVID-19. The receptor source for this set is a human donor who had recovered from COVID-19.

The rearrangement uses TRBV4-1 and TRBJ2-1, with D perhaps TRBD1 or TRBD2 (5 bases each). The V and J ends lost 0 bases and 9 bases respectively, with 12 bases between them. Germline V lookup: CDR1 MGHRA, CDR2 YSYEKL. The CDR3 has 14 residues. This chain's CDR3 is CASSQDGTSSEQFF. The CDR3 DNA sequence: TGCGCCAGCAGCCAAGACGGGACCAGTAGTGAGCAGTTCTTC.

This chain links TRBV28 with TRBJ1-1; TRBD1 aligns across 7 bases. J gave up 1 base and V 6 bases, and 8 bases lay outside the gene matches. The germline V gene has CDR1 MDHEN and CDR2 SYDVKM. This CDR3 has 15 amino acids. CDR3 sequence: CASRPMDRSNTEAFF. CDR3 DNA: TGTGCCAGCAGACCAATGGACAGGTCGAACACTGAAGCTTTCTTT.

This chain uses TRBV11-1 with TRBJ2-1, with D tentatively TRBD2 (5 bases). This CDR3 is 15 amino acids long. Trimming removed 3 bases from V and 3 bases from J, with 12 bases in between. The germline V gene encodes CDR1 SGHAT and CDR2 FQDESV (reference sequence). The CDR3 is CASSFFRSGYNEQFF. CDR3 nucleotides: TGTGCCAGCAGCTTCTTTAGGAGCGGCTACAATGAGCAGTTCTTC.

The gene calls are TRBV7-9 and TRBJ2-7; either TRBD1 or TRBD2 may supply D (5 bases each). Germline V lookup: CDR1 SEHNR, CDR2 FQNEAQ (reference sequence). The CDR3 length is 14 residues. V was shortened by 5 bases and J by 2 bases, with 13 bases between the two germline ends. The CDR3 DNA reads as TGTGCCAGCAGCCCTGGGGGATACCCCTACGAGCAGTACTTC. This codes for CASSPGGYPYEQYF.

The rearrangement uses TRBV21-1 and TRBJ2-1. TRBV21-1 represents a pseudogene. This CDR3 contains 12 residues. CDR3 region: CASSKGGNEQFF. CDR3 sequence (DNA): TGTGCCAGCAGCAAAGGGGGCAATGAGCAGTTCTTC.

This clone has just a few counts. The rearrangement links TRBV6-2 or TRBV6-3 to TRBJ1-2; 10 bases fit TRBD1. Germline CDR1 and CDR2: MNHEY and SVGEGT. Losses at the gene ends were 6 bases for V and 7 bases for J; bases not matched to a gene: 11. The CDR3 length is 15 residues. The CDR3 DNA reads TGTGCCAGCAGCCAGACCGGGACAGGGGCGAGTGGCTACACCTTC. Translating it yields CASSQTGTGASGYTF.

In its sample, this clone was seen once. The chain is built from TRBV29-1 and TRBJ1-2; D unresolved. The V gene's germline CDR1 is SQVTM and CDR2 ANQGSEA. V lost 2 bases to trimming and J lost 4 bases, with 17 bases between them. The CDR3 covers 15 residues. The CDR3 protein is CSVEPSAVEGYGYTF. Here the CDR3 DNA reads TGCAGCGTTGAACCTTCGGCCGTTGAGGGCTATGGCTACACCTTC.

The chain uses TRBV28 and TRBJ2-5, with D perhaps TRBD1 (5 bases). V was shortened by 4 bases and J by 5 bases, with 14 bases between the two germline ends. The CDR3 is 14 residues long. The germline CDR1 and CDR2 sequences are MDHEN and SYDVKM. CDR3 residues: CASSSSRAYETQYF. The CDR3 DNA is TGTGCCAGCAGTTCCAGCAGGGCATACGAGACCCAGTACTTC. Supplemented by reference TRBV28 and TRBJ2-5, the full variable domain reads DVKVTQSSRYLVKRTGEKVFLECVQDMDHENMFWYRQDPGLGLRLIYFSYDVKMKEKGDIPEGYSVSREKKERFSLILESASTNQTSMYLCASSSSRAYETQYFGPGTRLLVL.

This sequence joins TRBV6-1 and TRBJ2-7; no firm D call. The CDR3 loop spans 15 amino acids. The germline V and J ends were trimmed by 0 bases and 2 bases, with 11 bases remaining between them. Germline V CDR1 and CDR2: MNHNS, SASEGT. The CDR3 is CASSEARPTTYEQYF. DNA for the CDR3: TGTGCCAGCAGTGAAGCAAGGCCAACCACCTACGAGCAGTACTTC.

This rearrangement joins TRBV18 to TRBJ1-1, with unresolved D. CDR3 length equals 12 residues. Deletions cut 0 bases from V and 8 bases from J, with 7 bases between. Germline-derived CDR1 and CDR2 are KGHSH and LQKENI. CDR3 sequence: CASSPPVGEAFF. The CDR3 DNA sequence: TGTGCCAGCTCACCACCGGTGGGGGAAGCTTTCTTT. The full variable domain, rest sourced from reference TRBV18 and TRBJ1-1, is NAGVMQNPRHLVRRRGQEARLRCSPMKGHSHVYWYRQLPEEGLKFMVYLQKENIIDESGMPKERFSAEFPKEGPSILRIQQVVRGDSAAYFCASSPPVGEAFFGQGTRLTVV.

CDR3 residues: CASSLNGPGTDTQYF. As DNA, the CDR3 is TGTGCCAGCAGCTTAAATGGGCCGGGTACAGATACGCAGTATTTT. V is TRBV7-3 and J is TRBJ2-3; D uncertain. The V gene lost 1 base and the J gene lost 3 bases, with 11 bases spanning the gap. CDR1 and CDR2 (germline): SGHTA, FQGTGA. CDR3 size: 15 residues.

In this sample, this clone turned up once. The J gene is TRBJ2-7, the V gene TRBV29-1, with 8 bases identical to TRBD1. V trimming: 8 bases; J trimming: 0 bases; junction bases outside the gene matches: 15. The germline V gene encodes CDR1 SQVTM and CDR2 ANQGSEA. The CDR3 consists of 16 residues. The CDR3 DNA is TGCAGCATCCGGGACGGTTCGGGGACAGGCTCCTACGAGCAGTACTTC. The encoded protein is CSIRDGSGTGSYEQYF.